This record covers a single T cell receptor (beta chain). In its sample, this clonotype was seen many times. The antigen it binds to is not known. No qualities accompany the bases; no much larger clone lies one base away. This sample is drawn from a study of CD8 T cells in ankylosing spondylitis (dated by TCRdb to 2016 to 2017). Background for the entire study: To find TCR variants linked to disease, the study profiled T cell receptor beta repertoires in ankylosing spondylitis patients and healthy donors. In total, the full study cohort was made up of about 110 healthy donors and approximately 27 ankylosing spondylitis patients. Peripheral blood was sampled, and synovial fluid was additionally collected from ankylosing spondylitis patients.

From the germline V gene (reference sequence), CDR1 is SEHNR and CDR2 is FQNEAQ. The germline ends are 12 bases apart after V is trimmed by 5 bases and J by 4 bases. From cysteine to phenylalanine, the CDR3 is 13 amino acids long. The retained sequence is limited to the CDR3, 39 bases, with the frame set at the first base. TCRdb names Illumina HiSeq 2500 as the instrument used. Quantitative 5'-RACE with molecular barcodes was used to prepare TCR beta libraries. Per the authors' processing: To identify disease-linked TCR variants, a new computational method was used, one built on a probabilistic model of VDJ rearrangement. Starting from the raw public reads, TCRdb applied fastp trimming at Q25, assembled clones with MiXCR and retained in-frame beta chains. Every CDR3 protein is listed once, alongside the most common genes and DNA of its rows. The authors' filters were not applied to this entry. A total of about 130,000 distinct CDR3 sequences appear in this sample, around 9.7% of them only once. The ten most abundant clones make up approximately 3.4% of the sample.

Points the paper makes about the study in general: Blood from ankylosing spondylitis patients appeared to be characterized by a TCR beta motif composed of several highly homologous amino acid variants. The disease-linked clones showed a CD8+ phenotype and occurred at relatively low frequencies in peripheral blood. Some TCR beta motif variants had previously been reported in synovial fluid and blood of reactive arthritis patients, which suggested common disease-initiation mechanisms. The disease-linked clones were reported as significantly enriched in matched synovial fluid samples from ankylosing spondylitis patients.

Material: blood, either unsorted or a sorted T cell fraction (not recorded which). The rearrangement joined TRBV7-9 to TRBJ2-7, with no reliable assignment of the D segment. The receptor comes from a male donor with ankylosing spondylitis or in good health (not recorded which). The nucleotide sequence reads as follows: TGTGCCAGCAGCCATGGCAAGCTGTACGAGCAGTACTTC. Translated, it reads CASSHGKLYEQYF.